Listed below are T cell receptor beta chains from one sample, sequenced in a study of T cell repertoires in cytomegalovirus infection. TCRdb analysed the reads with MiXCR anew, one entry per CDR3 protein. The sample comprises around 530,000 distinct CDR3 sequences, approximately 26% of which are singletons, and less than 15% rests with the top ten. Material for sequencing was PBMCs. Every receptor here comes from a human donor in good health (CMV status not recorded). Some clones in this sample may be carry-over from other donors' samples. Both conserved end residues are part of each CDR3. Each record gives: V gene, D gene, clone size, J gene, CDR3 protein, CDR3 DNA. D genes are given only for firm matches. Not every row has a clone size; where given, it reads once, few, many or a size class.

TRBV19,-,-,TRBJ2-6,CASINLGFSGANVLTF,TGTGCCAGTATCAATCTAGGGTTCTCTGGGGCCAACGTCCTGACTTTC
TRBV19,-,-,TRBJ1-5,CASSGGRTQHF,TGTGCCAGTAGTGGGGGCCGGACCCAGCATTTT
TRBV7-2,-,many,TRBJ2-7,CASSPAGSKTYEQYF,TGTGCCAGCAGCCCAGCAGGGAGTAAGACGTACGAGCAGTACTTC
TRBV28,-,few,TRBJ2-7,CASSLIRVPGEQYF,TGTGCCAGCAGTTTAATCAGAGTACCGGGCGAGCAGTACTTC
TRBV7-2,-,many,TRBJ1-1,CASSLDPFMNTEAFF,TGTGCCAGCAGCTTAGACCCGTTCATGAACACTGAAGCTTTCTTT
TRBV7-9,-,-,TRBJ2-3,CASSFRQVTDTQYF,TGTGCCAGCAGCTTTAGACAGGTGACAGATACGCAGTATTTT
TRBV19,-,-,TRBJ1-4,CASRVTEYEKLFF,TGTGCCAGTAGAGTGACAGAATATGAAAAACTGTTTTTT
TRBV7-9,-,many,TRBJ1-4,CASSSGTNEKLFF,TGTGCCAGCAGCTCGGGGACTAATGAAAAACTGTTTTTT
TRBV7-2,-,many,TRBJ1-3,CASSSALGNTIYF,TGTGCCAGCAGCTCCGCCCTTGGAAACACCATATATTTT
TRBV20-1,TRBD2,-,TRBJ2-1,CSARGLAGASVFEQFF,TGCAGTGCTAGGGGACTAGCGGGAGCGTCGGTTTTCGAGCAGTTCTTC
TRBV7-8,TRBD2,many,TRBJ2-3,CASSLLAGDTDTQYF,TGTGCCAGCAGCTTACTAGCGGGAGATACAGATACGCAGTATTTT
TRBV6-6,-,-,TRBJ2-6,CASSLSWGANVLTF,TGTGCCAGCAGTCTTTCCTGGGGGGCCAACGTCCTGACTTTC
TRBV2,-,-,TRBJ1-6,CASSEKASYNSPLHF,TGTGCCAGCAGTGAAAAAGCCTCCTATAATTCACCCCTCCACTTT
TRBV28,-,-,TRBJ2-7,CASSSRTALYYEQYF,TGTGCCAGCAGTTCTCGGACAGCCTTATACTACGAGCAGTACTTC
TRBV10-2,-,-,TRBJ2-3,CASAVGWKTDTQYF,TGCGCCAGCGCTGTAGGGTGGAAGACAGATACGCAGTATTTT
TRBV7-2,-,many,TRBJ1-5,CASSLELAPNQPQHF,TGTGCCAGCAGCTTAGAATTGGCGCCGAATCAGCCCCAGCATTTT
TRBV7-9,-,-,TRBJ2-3,CASSERVRTSTDTQYF,TGTGCCAGCAGCGAGAGGGTACGGACAAGCACAGATACGCAGTATTTT
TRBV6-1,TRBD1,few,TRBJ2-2,CASSERGQGAGELFF,TGTGCCAGCAGTGAAAGAGGACAGGGGGCCGGGGAGCTGTTTTTT
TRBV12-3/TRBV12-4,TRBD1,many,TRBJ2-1,CASSGATGAAYNEQFF,TGTGCCAGCAGTGGGGCGACAGGGGCGGCCTACAATGAGCAGTTCTTC
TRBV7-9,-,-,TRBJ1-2,CASSRWTAGARYGYTF,TGTGCCAGCAGCCGATGGACAGCCGGTGCCAGATATGGCTACACCTTC
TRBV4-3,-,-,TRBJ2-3,CASSLGEGFTDTQYF,TGCGCCAGCAGTCTCGGAGAGGGTTTCACAGATACGCAGTATTTT
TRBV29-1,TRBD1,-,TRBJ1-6,CSARDRANSPLHF,TGCAGCGCACGGGACAGGGCGAATTCACCCCTCCACTTT
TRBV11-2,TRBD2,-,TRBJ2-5,CASSRAGGPETQYF,TGTGCCAGCAGCAGAGCGGGAGGGCCAGAGACCCAGTACTTC
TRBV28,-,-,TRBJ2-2,CASSFFGINTGELFF,TGTGCCAGCAGTTTTTTCGGGATAAACACCGGGGAGCTGTTTTTT
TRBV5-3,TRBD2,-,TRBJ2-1,CASSSAGTRGNEQFF,TGTGCCAGCAGTTCGGCGGGGACTAGAGGCAATGAGCAGTTCTTC
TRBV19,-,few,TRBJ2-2,CASSGRIASMTGELFF,TGTGCCAGTAGTGGCCGCATAGCGAGTATGACCGGGGAGCTGTTTTTT
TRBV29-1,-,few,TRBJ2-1,CSVNGGADYNEQFF,TGCAGCGTTAACGGCGGGGCGGACTACAATGAGCAGTTCTTC
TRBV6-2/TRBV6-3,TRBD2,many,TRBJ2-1,CASSQTSGRVYNEQFF,TGTGCCAGCAGCCAAACTAGCGGGAGAGTCTACAATGAGCAGTTCTTC
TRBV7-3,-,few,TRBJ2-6,CASSLGRTSISGANVLTF,TGTGCCAGCAGCTTGGGACGGACCTCCATCTCTGGGGCCAACGTCCTGACTTTC
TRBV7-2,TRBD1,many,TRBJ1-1,CASSQGQGFTEAFF,TGTGCCAGCAGCCAGGGACAGGGCTTCACTGAAGCTTTCTTT
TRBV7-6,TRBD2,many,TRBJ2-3,CASSESGTRTDTQYF,TGTGCCAGCAGCGAAAGCGGGACTCGCACAGATACGCAGTATTTT
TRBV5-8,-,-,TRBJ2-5,CASSFLKGRQETQYF,TGTGCCAGCAGCTTTTTGAAGGGACGTCAAGAGACCCAGTACTTC
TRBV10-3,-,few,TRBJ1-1,CAIRWDMNTEAFF,TGTGCCATCCGTTGGGACATGAACACTGAAGCTTTCTTT
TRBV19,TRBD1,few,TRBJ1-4,CASSMPTGGGTEKLFF,TGTGCCAGTAGTATGCCAACAGGGGGAGGCACTGAAAAACTGTTTTTT
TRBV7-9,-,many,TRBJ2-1,CASSEGTEQFF,TGTGCCAGCAGCGAAGGGACAGAGCAGTTCTTC
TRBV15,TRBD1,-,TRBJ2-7,CATSLLGQGKYEQYF,TGTGCCACCAGCTTATTAGGACAGGGTAAATACGAGCAGTACTTC
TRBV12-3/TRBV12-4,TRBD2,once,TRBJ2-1,CASTSVLVYEQFF,TGTGCCAGTACTAGCGTCTTGGTCTATGAGCAGTTCTTC
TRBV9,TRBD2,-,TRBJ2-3,CASSSGLAGPSTDTQYF,TGTGCCAGCAGCTCGGGACTAGCGGGACCTAGCACAGATACGCAGTATTTT
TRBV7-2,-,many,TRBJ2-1,CASSWGVGDNEQFF,TGTGCCAGCAGTTGGGGCGTAGGTGACAATGAGCAGTTCTTC
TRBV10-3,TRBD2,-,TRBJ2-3,CAISESTLAGGGDTQYF,TGTGCCATCAGTGAGTCGACGCTAGCGGGAGGAGGTGATACGCAGTATTTT
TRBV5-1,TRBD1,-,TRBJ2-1,CASSSRTGGGQFF,TGCGCCAGCAGCTCGCGGACAGGGGGCGGGCAGTTCTTC
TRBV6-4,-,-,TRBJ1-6,CASRRTGSSSYNSPLHF,TGTGCCAGCAGAAGGACTGGCTCGAGCTCCTATAATTCACCCCTCCACTTT
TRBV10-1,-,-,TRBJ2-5,CASSDTRTGSETQYF,TGCGCCAGCAGTGACACCCGTACAGGGTCAGAGACCCAGTACTTC
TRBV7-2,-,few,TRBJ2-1,CASSVTGFAGQFF,TGTGCCAGCAGCGTGACGGGTTTCGCGGGGCAGTTCTTC
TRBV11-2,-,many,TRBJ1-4,CASSLDPNPNEKLFF,TGTGCCAGCAGCTTAGACCCCAATCCTAATGAAAAACTGTTTTTT
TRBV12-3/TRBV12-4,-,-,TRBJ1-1,CASSPRASTVAFF,TGTGCCAGCAGTCCGCGGGCTTCCACTGTAGCTTTCTTT
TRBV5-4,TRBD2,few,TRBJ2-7,CASSLGLAALDSYEQYF,TGTGCCAGCAGCTTGGGACTAGCGGCACTAGATTCCTACGAGCAGTACTTC
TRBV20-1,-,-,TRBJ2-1,CSASPWRASSYNEQFF,TGCAGTGCTAGTCCTTGGCGGGCCAGCTCCTACAATGAGCAGTTCTTC